This is a list of T cell receptor beta chains from one sample in a study of cytomegalovirus exposure and HLA in healthy donors. Libraries were prepared by immunoSEQ multiplex PCR; TCRdb keeps only in-frame clonotypes and omits some of them. The data show over 100,000 clones, about 81% seen once. Sequenced input: PBMCs. The source of these receptors is a woman in her fifties or sixties in good health and CMV-seropositive. CDR3s include the opening cysteine and the closing phenylalanine or tryptophan. The order of the fields is J gene, V gene, D gene, clone size, CDR3 protein, CDR3 DNA. A D gene is named only where the DNA matches it firmly. Only some rows state a clone size, as once, few, many or a class for expanded clones.

TRBJ1-2 TRBV9 TRBD1 once CASSARDRGLLGYTF TGTGCCAGCAGCGCCCGGGACAGGGGGCTGCTTGGCTACACCTTC
TRBJ1-3 TRBV6-1 - - CASTVSSGNTIYF TGTGCCAGCACAGTTTCCTCTGGAAACACCATATATTTT
TRBJ2-5 TRBV7-8 - - CASSFLTGGATLRGETQYF TGTGCCAGCAGCTTTCTCACCGGTGGTGCGACTCTGCGAGGCGAGACCCAGTACTTC
TRBJ1-1 TRBV11-3 - - CASSDARGENTEAFF TGTGCCAGCAGCGACGCCAGGGGTGAGAACACTGAAGCTTTCTTT
TRBJ1-2 TRBV6-1 - - CASSSHGMGGYTF TGTGCCAGCAGTTCCCACGGGATGGGTGGCTACACCTTC
TRBJ1-3 TRBV11-3 - - CASSLGGGPHSGNTIYF TGTGCCAGCAGCTTAGGGGGGGGACCGCACTCTGGAAACACCATATATTTT
TRBJ2-5 TRBV28 TRBD2 few CASKTSSGSVWTQYF TGTGCCAGCAAAACGTCTAGCGGGAGTGTTTGGACCCAGTACTTC
TRBJ2-3 TRBV2 TRBD1 - CASSRGQDTQYF TGTGCCAGCAGCAGGGGGCAAGATACGCAGTATTTT
TRBJ1-6 TRBV6-7 - few CASSYSPGEWGSPLHF TGTGCCAGCAGTTACTCGCCCGGGGAATGGGGTTCACCCCTCCACTTT
TRBJ2-1 TRBV15 TRBD1 - CATNGQDYNEQFF TGTGCCACCAATGGACAGGATTACAATGAGCAGTTCTTC
TRBJ2-3 TRBV30 - - CAWGGYSTDTQYF TGTGCCTGGGGGGGCTACAGCACAGATACGCAGTATTTT
TRBJ1-3 TRBV9 - - CASSVTSSGNTIYF TGTGCCAGCAGCGTAACTAGCTCTGGAAACACCATATATTTT
TRBJ2-5 TRBV2 TRBD2 once CASRAGTSDGETQYF TGTGCCAGCAGAGCCGGGACTAGCGATGGGGAGACCCAGTACTTC
TRBJ1-1 TRBV11-2 - few CASSSVRANTEAFF TGTGCCAGCAGCTCAGTTCGTGCTAACACTGAAGCTTTCTTT
TRBJ2-3 TRBV2 TRBD1 - CASRDYRGSTDTQYF TGTGCCAGCAGGGACTACAGGGGGAGCACAGATACGCAGTATTTT
TRBJ2-2 TRBV18 - - CASSPQRAPNTGELFF TGTGCCAGCTCACCTCAGAGGGCCCCTAACACCGGGGAGCTGTTTTTT
TRBJ2-5 TRBV4-1 TRBD2 few CASSQWTSVETQYF TGCGCCAGCAGCCAATGGACTAGCGTAGAGACCCAGTACTTC
TRBJ2-7 TRBV6-1 - once CASSEDPLGGSYEQYF TGTGCCAGCAGTGAAGATCCGCTCGGTGGCTCCTACGAGCAGTACTTC